This T cell receptor (beta chain) was recovered during a study of CD8+CD57+ T cells in acquired aplastic anemia. Study background: Sorted CD4+ and CD8+ cells yielded DNA averaging around 3.5 ug.

Investigators profiled TCR beta VDJ and CDR3 from genomic DNA template. From the reads, TCRdb called clonotypes with MiXCR, one entry per CDR3 protein. The repertoire includes 180,000 or so distinct CDR3 sequences, about half of them detected once, and under 3.5% sits in the top ten. Note on this clonotype: Its antigen is not identified.

The CDR3 sequence is 15 residues long. V was pared by 6 bases and J by 2 bases, with 17 bases between. Per germline, CDR1 SGHTA and CDR2 FQGNSA. Study-wide points: Statistical testing detected no significant gap in CD8+ Simpson's diversity between patients and controls.

The TCR sequence derives from a human donor in good health. The rearrangement joins TRBV7-2 to TRBJ2-7; D uncertain. The sequencing input was sorted CD4+, CD8+, or CD8+CD57+ T cells (not recorded which) from PBMCs. CDR3 sequence reads: CASSPTRHWAYEQYF. For the CDR3, the DNA is TGTGCCAGCAGTCCAACTCGACATTGGGCCTACGAGCAGTACTTC.